Included here is one T cell receptor (beta chain) sequence, with context. The data were obtained in a study of T cells after yellow fever vaccination. TCRdb reanalysed the 5' RACE reads using MiXCR and keeps one entry per CDR3 protein. The table shows hundreds of thousands of distinct CDR3 sequences, with roughly an eighth occurring only once. The clonotype originates from a man aged 30 to 45 who received the YFV17D yellow fever vaccine. This sample comprised PBMCs, obtained on the day of the yellow fever booster vaccination.

DNA for the CDR3: TGTGCCACAGACACCGGGACAGGGAAATACGAGCAGTACTTC. This encodes CATDTGTGKYEQYF. The rearrangement uses TRBV6-2 or TRBV6-3 and TRBJ2-7, with TRBD1 matching over 9 bases. Germline CDR1 and CDR2: MNHEY and SVGEGT. This CDR3 has 14 residues. V gave up 10 bases and J gave up 4 bases; unmatched junction bases: 11.